This T cell receptor (beta chain) was found in a study of OX40 agonist ivuxolimab in advanced cancers. Background on the study: Hepatocellular carcinoma, melanoma, renal cell or head and neck cancer affected the dose-escalation patients. Findings of the study overall: Among expanded peripheral T cells, antigen specificity went undetermined. Expanded clones tended on average to be more numerous among CD8+ T cells than CD4+. Patients with a partial response at 0.1-3.0 mg/kg had among the lowest clonal expansion.

This clone came up once. Its target is unknown. The CDR3 sequence is 13 residues long. The germline gives CDR1 SEHNR, CDR2 FQNEAQ (reference sequence). Between the trimmed V and J ends, which lost 1 base and 11 bases, there was a span of 11 bases. Libraries were prepared by immunoSEQ multiplex PCR; TCRdb keeps only in-frame clonotypes and omits some of them. This table has some 110,000 clones, just over 90% appearing once. This TCR derives from an adult with an advanced solid tumor such as melanoma, head and neck, liver or kidney cancer. Sequences were derived from CD4+ or CD8+ T cells sorted from blood, sampled in a trial of the OX40 agonist ivuxolimab. The V call is TRBV7-9, the J call TRBJ2-2; no reliable D call. CDR3 amino acids: CASSLEGRAELFF. CDR3 nucleotide sequence: TGTGCCAGCAGCTTAGAAGGACGGGCCGAGCTGTTTTTT.